This T cell receptor beta chain emerged from a study of radiation and T cells in renal cell carcinoma. Method: immunoSEQ multiplex PCR; TCRdb's copy keeps in-frame clones and lacks some. Counted here are approximately 13,000 clones, around 60% occurring once; the ten biggest clones make up approximately 12%. Noted treatment: treatment-naive control, cytoreductive nephrectomy. Controls were unirradiated tumors from treatment-naive cytoreductive nephrectomy patients. Clear cell pathology was present in this patient's renal cell carcinoma. Findings of the study overall: Intratumoral heterogeneity was not captured in these approximately 1 g regions. Irradiated tumors had higher TCR clonality than control tumors.

This clone has more than one count but fewer than ten. Its matching antigen is unknown. V was cut by 2 bases and J by 2 bases, with 12 bases left in between. The CDR3 consists of 15 residues. The V gene's germline CDR1 is MDHEN and CDR2 SYDVKM. The receptor was isolated from a man aged 50 to 60 with renal cell carcinoma. Specimen: tumor tissue, collected from a patient whose treatment was nephrectomy without radiotherapy. This chain connects TRBV28 to TRBJ1-1, with D perhaps matching TRBD1 (5 bases). The CDR3 bases are TGTGCCAGCAGTTTACTTTCAGGGTTCAACACTGAAGCTTTCTTT. This codes for CASSLLSGFNTEAFF.